The clone carrying this T cell receptor beta chain was counted between two and nine times. These data are taken from a study of blood T cell repertoires in COVID-19. Across the whole study: Material from acute and convalescent COVID-19 was sourced from the United States, Italy and Spain.

The germline V and J ends were trimmed by 2 bases and 1 base, with 8 bases remaining between them. The CDR3 is 14 residues long. Germline V lookup: CDR1 LGHDT, CDR2 YNNKEL (reference sequence). Generated by immunoSEQ multiplex PCR, the TCRdb table keeps only in-frame clones and is missing some. This sample has 200,000 to 250,000 clones; more than 65% occur once, and the top ten carry around 9.5%. V and J are TRBV3-1 (or the pseudogene TRBV3-2) and TRBJ1-2, with D possibly TRBD1 on 5 matching bases. This clonotype was sampled from a man aged 45-60 years with active or convalescent COVID-19. Sequenced: peripheral blood. CDR3 sequence reads: CASSQNRLNYGYTF. The CDR3 bases are TGTGCCAGCAGCCAAAACAGGCTTAACTATGGCTACACCTTC.